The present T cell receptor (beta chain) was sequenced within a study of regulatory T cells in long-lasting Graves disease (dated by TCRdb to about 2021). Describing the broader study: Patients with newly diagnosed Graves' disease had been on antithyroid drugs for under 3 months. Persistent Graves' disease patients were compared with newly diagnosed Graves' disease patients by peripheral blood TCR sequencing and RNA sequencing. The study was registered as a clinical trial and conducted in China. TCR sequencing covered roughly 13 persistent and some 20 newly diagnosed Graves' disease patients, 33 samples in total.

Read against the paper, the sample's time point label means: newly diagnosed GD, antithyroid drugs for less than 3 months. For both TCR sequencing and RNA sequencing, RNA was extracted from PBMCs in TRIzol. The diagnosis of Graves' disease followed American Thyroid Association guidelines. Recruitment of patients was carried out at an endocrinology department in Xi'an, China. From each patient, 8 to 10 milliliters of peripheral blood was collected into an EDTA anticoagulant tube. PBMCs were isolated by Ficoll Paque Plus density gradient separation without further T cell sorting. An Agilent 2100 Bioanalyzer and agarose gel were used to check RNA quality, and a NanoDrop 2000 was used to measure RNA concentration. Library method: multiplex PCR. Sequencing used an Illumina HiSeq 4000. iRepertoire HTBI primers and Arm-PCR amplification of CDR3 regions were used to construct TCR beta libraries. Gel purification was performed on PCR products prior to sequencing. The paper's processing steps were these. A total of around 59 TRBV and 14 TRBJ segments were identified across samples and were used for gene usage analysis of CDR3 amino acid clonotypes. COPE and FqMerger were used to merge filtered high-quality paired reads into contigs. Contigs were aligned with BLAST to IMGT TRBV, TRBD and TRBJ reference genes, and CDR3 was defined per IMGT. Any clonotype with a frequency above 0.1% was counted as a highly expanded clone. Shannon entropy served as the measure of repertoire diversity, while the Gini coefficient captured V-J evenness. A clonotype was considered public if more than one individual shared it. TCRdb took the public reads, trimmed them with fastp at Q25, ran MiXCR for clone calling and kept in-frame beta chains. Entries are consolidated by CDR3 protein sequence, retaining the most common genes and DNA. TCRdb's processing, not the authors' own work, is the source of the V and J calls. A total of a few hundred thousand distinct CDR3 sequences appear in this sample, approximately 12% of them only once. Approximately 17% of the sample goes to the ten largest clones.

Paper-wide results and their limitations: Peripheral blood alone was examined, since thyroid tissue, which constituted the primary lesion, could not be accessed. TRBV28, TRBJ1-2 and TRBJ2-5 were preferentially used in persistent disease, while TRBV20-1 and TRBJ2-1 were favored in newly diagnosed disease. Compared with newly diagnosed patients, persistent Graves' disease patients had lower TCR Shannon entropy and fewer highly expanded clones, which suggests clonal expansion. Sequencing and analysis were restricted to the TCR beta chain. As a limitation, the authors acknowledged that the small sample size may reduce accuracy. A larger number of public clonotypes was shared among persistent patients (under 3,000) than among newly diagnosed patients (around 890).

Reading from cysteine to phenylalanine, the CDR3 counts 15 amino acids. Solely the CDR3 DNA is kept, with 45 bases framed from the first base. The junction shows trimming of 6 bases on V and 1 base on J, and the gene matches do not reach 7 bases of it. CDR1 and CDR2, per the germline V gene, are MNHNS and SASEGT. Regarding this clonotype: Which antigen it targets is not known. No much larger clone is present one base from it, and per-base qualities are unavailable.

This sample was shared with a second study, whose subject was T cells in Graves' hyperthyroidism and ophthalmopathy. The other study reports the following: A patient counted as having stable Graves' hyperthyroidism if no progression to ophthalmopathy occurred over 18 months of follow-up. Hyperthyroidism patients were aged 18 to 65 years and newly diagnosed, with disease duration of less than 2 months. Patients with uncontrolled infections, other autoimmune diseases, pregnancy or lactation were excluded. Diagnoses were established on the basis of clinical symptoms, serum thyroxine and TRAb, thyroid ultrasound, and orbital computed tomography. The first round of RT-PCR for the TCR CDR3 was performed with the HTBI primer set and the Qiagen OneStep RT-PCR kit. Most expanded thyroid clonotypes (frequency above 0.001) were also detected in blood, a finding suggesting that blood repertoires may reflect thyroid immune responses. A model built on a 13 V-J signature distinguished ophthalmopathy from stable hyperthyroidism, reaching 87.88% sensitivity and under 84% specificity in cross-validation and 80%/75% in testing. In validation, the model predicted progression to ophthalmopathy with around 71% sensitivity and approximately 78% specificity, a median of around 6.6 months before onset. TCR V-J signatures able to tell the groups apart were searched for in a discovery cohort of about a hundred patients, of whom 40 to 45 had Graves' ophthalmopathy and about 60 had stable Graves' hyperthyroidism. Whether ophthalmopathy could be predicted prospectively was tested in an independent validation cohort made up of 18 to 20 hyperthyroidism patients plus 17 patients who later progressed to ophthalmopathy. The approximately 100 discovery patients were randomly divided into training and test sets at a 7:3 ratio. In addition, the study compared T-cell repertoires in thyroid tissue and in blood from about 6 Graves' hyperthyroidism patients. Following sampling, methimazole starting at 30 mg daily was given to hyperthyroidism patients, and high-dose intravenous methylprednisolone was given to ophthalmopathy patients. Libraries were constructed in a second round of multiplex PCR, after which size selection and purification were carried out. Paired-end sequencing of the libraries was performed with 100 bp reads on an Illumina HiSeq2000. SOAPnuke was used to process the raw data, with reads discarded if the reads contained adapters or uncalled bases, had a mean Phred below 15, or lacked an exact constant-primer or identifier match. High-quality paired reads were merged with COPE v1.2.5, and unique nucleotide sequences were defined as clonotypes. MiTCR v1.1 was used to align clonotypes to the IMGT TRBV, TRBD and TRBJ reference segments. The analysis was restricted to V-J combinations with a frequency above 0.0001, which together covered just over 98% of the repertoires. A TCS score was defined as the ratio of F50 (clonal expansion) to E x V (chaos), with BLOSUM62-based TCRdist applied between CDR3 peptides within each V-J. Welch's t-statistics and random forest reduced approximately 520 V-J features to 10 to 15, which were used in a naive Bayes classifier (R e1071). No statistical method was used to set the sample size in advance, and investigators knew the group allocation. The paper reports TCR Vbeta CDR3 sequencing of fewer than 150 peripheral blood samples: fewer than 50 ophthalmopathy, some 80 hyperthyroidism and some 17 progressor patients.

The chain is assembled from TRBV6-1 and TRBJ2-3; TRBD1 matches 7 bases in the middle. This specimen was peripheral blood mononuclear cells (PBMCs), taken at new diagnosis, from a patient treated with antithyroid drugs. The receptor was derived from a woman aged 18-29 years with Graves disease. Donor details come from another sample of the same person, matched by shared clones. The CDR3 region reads CASRETGWGTDTQYF. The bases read TGTGCCAGCAGAGAGACAGGGTGGGGCACAGATACGCAGTATTTT.